This TCR beta chain is from a study of blood T cell repertoires in COVID-19. The V segment lost 6 bases and the J segment 3 bases; nucleotides outside the gene matches: 8. Germline values: CDR1 LNHDA, CDR2 SQIVND (reference sequence). The CDR3 covers 14 residues. Clones were read by immunoSEQ multiplex PCR, and TCRdb kept only the in-frame ones, dropping some. Of hundreds of thousands of clones listed, about four fifths are singletons. This rearrangement joins TRBV19 to TRBJ2-7; 7 positions agree with TRBD1. This TCR derives from a woman in her thirties or forties with active or convalescent COVID-19. Material: peripheral blood. For the CDR3, the DNA is TGTGCCAGTAGCACCGGGACAGCGCTCTACGAGCAGTACTTC. Protein: CASSTGTALYEQYF.